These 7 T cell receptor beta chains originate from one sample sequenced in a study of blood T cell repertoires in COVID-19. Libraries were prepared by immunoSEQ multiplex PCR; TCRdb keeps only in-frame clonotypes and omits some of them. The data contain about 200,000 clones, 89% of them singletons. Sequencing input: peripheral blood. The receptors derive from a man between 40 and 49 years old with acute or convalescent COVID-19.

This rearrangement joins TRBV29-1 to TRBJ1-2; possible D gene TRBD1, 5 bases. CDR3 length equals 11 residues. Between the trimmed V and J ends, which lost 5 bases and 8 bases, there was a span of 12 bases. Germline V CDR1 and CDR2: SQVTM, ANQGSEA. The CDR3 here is CSVRGEGGYTF. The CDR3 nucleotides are TGCAGCGTTCGGGGGGAAGGAGGCTACACCTTC. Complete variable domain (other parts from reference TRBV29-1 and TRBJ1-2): SAVISQKPSRDICQRGTSLTIQCQVDSQVTMMFWYRQQPGQSLTLIATANQGSEATYESGFVIDKFPISRPNLTFSTLTVSNMSPEDSSIYLCSVRGEGGYTFGSGTRLTVV.

Written as DNA, the CDR3 is TGTGCCAGCAGTGACTACACTGAAGCTTTCTTT. Encoded protein: CASSDYTEAFF. The V call is TRBV7-2, the J call TRBJ1-1; no firm D call. Between the trimmed V and J ends, which lost 6 bases and 3 bases, there was a span of 5 bases. From germline, CDR1 is SGHTA and CDR2 FQGNSA. The CDR3 covers 11 residues.

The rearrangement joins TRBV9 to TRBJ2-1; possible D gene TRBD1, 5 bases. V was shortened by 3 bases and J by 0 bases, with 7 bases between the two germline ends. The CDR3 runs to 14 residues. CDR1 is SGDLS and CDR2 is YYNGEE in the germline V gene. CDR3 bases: TGTGCCAGCAGCGCGGACAACTCCTACAATGAGCAGTTCTTC. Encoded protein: CASSADNSYNEQFF.

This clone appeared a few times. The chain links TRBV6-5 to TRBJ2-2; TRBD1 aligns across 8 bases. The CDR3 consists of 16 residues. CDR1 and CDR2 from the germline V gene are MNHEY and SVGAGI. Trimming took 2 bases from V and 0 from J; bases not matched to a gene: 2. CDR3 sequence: CASSYQTGANTGELFF. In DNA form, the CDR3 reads TGTGCCAGCAGTTACCAGACAGGGGCGAACACCGGGGAGCTGTTTTTT.

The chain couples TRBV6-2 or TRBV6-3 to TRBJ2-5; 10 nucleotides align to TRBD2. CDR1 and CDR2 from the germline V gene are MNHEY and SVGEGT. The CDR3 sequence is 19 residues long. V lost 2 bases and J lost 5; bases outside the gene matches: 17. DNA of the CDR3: TGTGCCAGCAGTTACCCCCGGGGTAGCGGGGGGCCTTCGGGGGAGACCCAGTACTTC. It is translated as CASSYPRGSGGPSGETQYF.

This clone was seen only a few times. The CDR3 DNA sequence: TGCGCCAGCAGCTTTACAGGGGCGGCTAGCAATCAGCCCCAGCATTTT. Residues: CASSFTGAASNQPQHF. This sequence joins TRBV5-1 and TRBJ1-5; 7 nucleotides match TRBD1. Unmatched junction bases numbered 5, after V lost 2 bases and J lost 0 bases. Per the germline V gene, CDR1 is SGHRS and CDR2 is YFSETQ. This CDR3 has 16 amino acids.

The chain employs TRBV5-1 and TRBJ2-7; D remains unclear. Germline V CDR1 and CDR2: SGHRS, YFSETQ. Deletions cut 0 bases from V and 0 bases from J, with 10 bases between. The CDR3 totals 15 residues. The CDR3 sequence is CASSLGASSSYEQYF. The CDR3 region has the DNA TGCGCCAGCAGCTTGGGTGCCAGTTCCTCCTACGAGCAGTACTTC.